These 13 T cell receptor beta chains came from one sample sequenced in a study of T cell responses to AZD1222 COVID-19 vaccine. This table comes from immunoSEQ multiplex PCR, and its TCRdb copy is limited to in-frame clones, with some not included. In the table there are 150,000 or so clones, around 88% of which are singletons. Sequences were derived from peripheral blood, sampled on day 0 of AZD1222 vaccination. The receptor source for this set is an adult in good health.

The V gene is TRBV3-1 (or the pseudogene TRBV3-2), the J gene TRBJ2-3; D is unclear. Germline CDR1 reads LGHDT; CDR2 reads YNNKEL (reference sequence). Trimming removed 2 bases from V and 4 bases from J, with 4 bases in between. The CDR3 spans 12 residues. The CDR3 loop is CASSQTADTQYF. The CDR3 nucleotides read TGTGCCAGCAGCCAAACAGCAGATACGCAGTATTTT.

This chain connects TRBV7-6 to TRBJ2-7; 8 bases agree with TRBD1. With 1 base clipped from V and 2 bases from J, the junction kept 4 bases outside the gene matches. This CDR3 region has 15 residues. The V gene's germline CDR1 is SGHVS and CDR2 FNYEAQ. CDR3 sequence reads: CASSLGTGSPYEQYF. DNA for the CDR3: TGTGCCAGCAGCTTAGGGACAGGGAGTCCCTACGAGCAGTACTTC.

CDR3 DNA sequence: TGTGCCAGCAGCGTAGGTCCCCCTGCCGGGGAGCTGTTTTTT. Translating gives CASSVGPPAGELFF. The chain joins TRBV9 to TRBJ2-2; unclear D gene. The length of the CDR3 is 14 residues. Trimming cost V 0 bases and J 6 bases, with 9 bases left between them. The germline V gene has CDR1 SGDLS and CDR2 YYNGEE.

The chain has TRBV7-3 and TRBJ2-1, with D maybe TRBD2 (6 bases). V was trimmed by 5 bases and J by 7 bases, leaving 18 bases between them. CDR1 SGHTA and CDR2 FQGTGA come from the germline V gene. The CDR3 extends over 15 amino acids. The CDR3 region is CASSPTSPSGNEQFF. DNA of the CDR3: TGTGCCAGCAGCCCAACTAGTCCCAGCGGGAATGAGCAGTTCTTC.

This chain connects TRBV15 to TRBJ1-4, with 8 bases fitting TRBD1. CDR1 and CDR2 from the germline V gene are LNHNV and YYDKDF (reference sequence). After removal of 5 bases from V and 8 bases from J, the junction contained 7 bases not matched to a gene. The CDR3 has 14 amino acids. The CDR3 nucleotides read TGTGCCACCAGCTTGACAGGGGCCGGGGAAAAACTGTTTTTT. Encoded protein: CATSLTGAGEKLFF.

The V call is TRBV6-5, the J call TRBJ2-7; the match to TRBD1 covers 9 bases. Germline CDR1 MNHEY, CDR2 SVGAGI. CDR3 length: 13 residues. V lost 5 bases and J lost 9; bases outside the gene matches: 8. CDR3 protein: CASSNRQGEGQYF. The CDR3 region has the DNA TGTGCCAGCAGTAATCGACAGGGGGAAGGGCAGTACTTC.

The chain uses TRBV19 and TRBJ2-3; TRBD2 matches 8 bases. The V gene end was trimmed by 3 bases and the J gene end by 4 bases; junction bases not matched to a gene: 6. Germline V gives CDR1 LNHDA, CDR2 SQIVND (reference sequence). CDR3 length: 15 amino acids. In DNA form, the CDR3 reads TGTGCCAGTAGTATGCCCGGGGGGGGCCCAGATACGCAGTATTTT. Its translation is CASSMPGGGPDTQYF. Supplemented by reference TRBV19 and TRBJ2-3, the full variable domain reads DGGITQSPKYLFRKEGQNVTLSCEQNLNHDAMYWYRQDPGQGLRLIYYSQIVNDFQKGDIAEGYSVSREKKESFPLTVTSAQKNPTAFYLCASSMPGGGPDTQYFGPGTRLTVL.

The chain employs TRBV7-2 and TRBJ1-2; D remains ambiguous. The ends were cut back, 4 bases at V and 4 bases at J, with 22 bases in the middle. CDR1 and CDR2 (germline): SGHTA, FQGNSA. CDR3 length equals 17 residues. In DNA form, the CDR3 reads TGTGCCAGCAGCTCGACGAACCGGGTCAATATTCTCTATGGCTACACCTTC. Its protein is CASSSTNRVNILYGYTF.

J is TRBJ1-2 and V is TRBV6-5; D remains unclear. The CDR3 is 12 amino acids. V lost 6 bases and J lost 4, with 9 bases in between. The germline CDR1 and CDR2 sequences are MNHEY and SVGAGI. CDR3 sequence: CASSSSTYGYTF. CDR3 bases: TGTGCCAGCAGCTCCTCGACCTATGGCTACACCTTC.

The chain employs TRBV24-1 and TRBJ2-2; perhaps TRBD1 as D (5 bases). The CDR3 has 14 residues. In germline, CDR1 is KGHDR, CDR2 SFDVKD. Trimming pared 8 bases from V and 2 bases from J, leaving 11 bases between. The CDR3 here is CATKGQGNTGELFF. The DNA of the CDR3 is TGTGCCACCAAGGGGCAGGGAAACACCGGGGAGCTGTTTTTT.

This sequence joins TRBV18 and TRBJ2-7, with a weak D call TRBD1 (5 bases). V was cut by 1 base and J by 4 bases, with 11 bases left in between. Germline values: CDR1 KGHSH, CDR2 LQKENI. CDR3 length: 14 amino acids. The CDR3 DNA reads TGTGCCAGCTCACCACGAAGGGGTTGGTACGAGCAGTACTTC. It yields the protein CASSPRRGWYEQYF.

This clone was seen once. V and J are TRBV7-9 and TRBJ1-5; D unclear. From germline, CDR1 is SEHNR and CDR2 FQNEAQ (reference sequence). The V gene lost 5 bases and the J gene lost 5 bases, with 13 bases spanning the gap. The CDR3 spans 14 residues. CDR3 sequence (DNA): TGTGCCAGCAGCCCCGTTTACATTCATCAGCCCCAGCATTTT. Amino acid sequence: CASSPVYIHQPQHF.

The rearrangement links TRBV9 to TRBJ2-1, with a tentative D call TRBD2 (6 bases). The CDR3 totals 17 residues. Germline V gene lookup returns CDR1 SGDLS and CDR2 YYNGEE. V lost 1 base and J 1 base, leaving 15 bases between the germline ends. The CDR3 region has the DNA TGTGCCAGCAGCGTAAGTGGGGGGATGGAGTCCTACAATGAGCAGTTCTTC. Amino acids: CASSVSGGMESYNEQFF.